These 28 T cell receptor beta chains were sequenced from one sample in a study of blood T cell repertoires in COVID-19. Here immunoSEQ multiplex PCR was the method, and the copy in TCRdb shows in-frame clones only, minus some. The table includes approximately 70,000 clones, just over 85% detected once. Material for sequencing was peripheral blood. All receptors derive from a human donor in a cohort sampled during active COVID-19.

V gene TRBV6-1 combines with J gene TRBJ1-2; D remains unclear. V was clipped by 2 bases and J by 8 bases, with 12 bases between them. Germline V CDR1 and CDR2: MNHNS, SASEGT. The CDR3 runs 13 residues. The DNA for the CDR3 is TGTGCCAGCAGTGAAACTGACCTGCGGGGCTACACCTTC. This translates into CASSETDLRGYTF.

This clone was observed a single time. The chain has TRBV5-4 and TRBJ2-2, with D unresolved. Germline CDR1 reads SGHNT; CDR2 reads YYREEE (reference sequence). The V end was cut by 6 bases, the J end by 0 bases, with 6 bases between. The length of the CDR3 is 13 residues. CDR3 coding DNA: TGTGCCAGCATTACAGCGAACACCGGGGAGCTGTTTTTT. Encoded protein: CASITANTGELFF.

V gene TRBV5-4 combines with J gene TRBJ2-3; the D is unclear. Trimming pared 3 bases from V and 4 bases from J, leaving 9 bases between. Germline CDR1 and CDR2: SGHNT and YYREEE (reference sequence). The CDR3 length is 13 residues. DNA of the CDR3: TGTGCCAGCAGCTACAGAAGTTCAGATACGCAGTATTTT. This gives the protein CASSYRSSDTQYF.

The chain has TRBV7-2 and TRBJ1-3; tentative D call: TRBD1 (6 bases). There are 16 residues in the CDR3. Per the germline V gene, CDR1 is SGHTA and CDR2 is FQGNSA. Trimming removed 5 bases at V and 4 bases at J, with 18 bases between. The CDR3 DNA follows: TGTGCCAGCAGCCCCGCGGTGGGGGCTTACGGAAACACCATATATTTT. It specifies CASSPAVGAYGNTIYF. The complete variable domain, with remaining parts taken from reference TRBV7-2 and TRBJ1-3, reads GAGVSQSPSNKVTEKGKDVELRCDPISGHTALYWYRQSLGQGLEFLIYFQGNSAPDKSGLPSDRFSAERTGGSVSTLTIQRTQQEDSAVYLCASSPAVGAYGNTIYFGEGSWLTVV.

This clone came up once. V is TRBV19 and J is TRBJ1-1; D might be TRBD1 (5 bases). Trimming left V 1 base short and J 1 base short, with 13 bases between. This CDR3 is 16 amino acids long. Germline values: CDR1 LNHDA, CDR2 SQIVND (reference sequence). The CDR3 sequence: CASSIALLTGNTEAFF. CDR3 sequence (DNA): TGTGCCAGTAGTATAGCGTTATTAACAGGGAACACTGAAGCTTTCTTT.

In this sample, this clone turned up a few times. This chain joins TRBV19 and TRBJ2-5; a weak D match, TRBD2 (5 bases). Germline loops: CDR1 LNHDA, CDR2 SQIVND (reference sequence). CDR3 length equals 14 residues. V shed 5 bases and J shed 5 bases, with 15 bases lying between them. The CDR3 is CASSSGRRAETQYF. The CDR3 region has the DNA TGTGCCAGTAGTTCGGGCAGGCGGGCGGAGACCCAGTACTTC.

The V gene is TRBV28, the J gene TRBJ2-1; unclear D gene. This CDR3 spans 12 amino acids. Trimming stripped 3 bases from V and 12 bases from J, with 12 bases between. CDR1 and CDR2 from the germline V gene are MDHEN and SYDVKM. CDR3 in DNA: TGTGCCAGCAGTTTCGGTGGGCTTGGGCAGTTCTTC. Its protein is CASSFGGLGQFF.

This chain joins TRBV14 and TRBJ2-3; 10 positions agree with TRBD2. J was trimmed by 4 bases and V by 1 base; bases with no gene match: 5. The CDR3 is made up of 16 amino acids. Per the germline V gene, CDR1 is SGHDN and CDR2 is FVKESK. The CDR3 is CASSQVDGTSADTQYF. For the CDR3, the DNA is TGTGCCAGCAGCCAAGTAGATGGGACTAGCGCAGATACGCAGTATTTT.

V usage is TRBV30 and J usage is TRBJ2-5, with 10 bases fitting TRBD2. The V gene's germline CDR1 is GTSNPN and CDR2 SVGIG (reference sequence). The CDR3 totals 14 residues. V was clipped by 2 bases and J by 5 bases; unmatched bases: 5. The CDR3 spells CAWSRLAGVETQYF. The CDR3 bases are TGTGCCTGGAGTCGCCTAGCGGGAGTGGAGACCCAGTACTTC. Filled out from reference TRBV30 and TRBJ2-5, the complete variable domain reads SQTIHQWPATLVQPVGSPLSLECTVEGTSNPNLYWYRQAAGRGLQLLFYSVGIGQISSEVPQNLSASRPQDRQFILSSKKLLLSDSGFYLCAWSRLAGVETQYFGPGTRLLVL.

V usage is TRBV5-4 and J usage is TRBJ1-1, with a possible D match to TRBD1 (5 bases). V was clipped by 4 bases and J by 4 bases, with 11 bases between them. This CDR3 spans 13 amino acids. Germline V lookup: CDR1 SGHNT, CDR2 YYREEE (reference sequence). CDR3 nucleotides: TGTGCCAGCAGCCTCACAGGACCCACTGAAGCTTTCTTT. Amino acid sequence: CASSLTGPTEAFF.

The J gene is TRBJ2-3, the V gene TRBV4-2; D possibly corresponds to TRBD2 (5 bases). V lost 3 bases to trimming and J lost 6 bases, with 13 bases between them. Germline CDR1 and CDR2: LGHNA and YNFKEQ. CDR3 length equals 14 residues. CDR3 sequence reads: CASSQELGRDTQYF. The CDR3 region has the DNA TGTGCCAGCAGCCAGGAACTAGGGCGCGATACGCAGTATTTT.

The chain carries TRBV24-1 and TRBJ2-1; 9 nucleotides align to TRBD2. The CDR3 has 17 amino acids. Losses at the gene ends were 3 bases for V and 7 bases for J; bases not matched to a gene: 12. Germline CDR1 and CDR2: KGHDR and SFDVKD. The CDR3 spells CATSDTASGVRVNEQFF. Here the CDR3 DNA reads TGTGCCACCAGTGATACAGCTAGCGGGGTAAGAGTAAATGAGCAGTTCTTC.

The chain joins TRBV30 to TRBJ2-7; 8 bases align to TRBD1. The CDR3 has 14 amino acids. CDR1 is GTSNPN, CDR2 SVGIG, per germline (reference sequence). The J segment lost 1 base and the V segment lost 5 bases, leaving 7 bases of the junction unmatched. The CDR3 coding sequence is TGTGCCTGGGATCGGGACAGGTCGTCCTACGAGCAGTACTTC. Encoded protein: CAWDRDRSSYEQYF.

The chain recombines TRBV9 with TRBJ2-3; 10 bases line up with TRBD2. The CDR3 contains 17 residues. Germline V gene data show CDR1 as SGDLS and CDR2 as YYNGEE. V was pared by 4 bases and J by 2 bases, with 10 bases of the junction left unmatched. The CDR3 is CASSSNSGGTVTDTQYF. In DNA form, the CDR3 reads TGTGCCAGCAGCTCCAATAGCGGGGGGACGGTCACAGATACGCAGTATTTT.

This sequence joins TRBV11-2 and TRBJ2-3; the match to TRBD2 covers 8 bases. The CDR3 spans 18 residues. Germline V gives CDR1 SGHAT, CDR2 FQNNGV. V was pared by 5 bases and J by 6 bases, with 19 bases of the junction left unmatched. In nucleotides, the CDR3 is TGTGCCAGCAGCCCCCGCCTTCCTCCGGGAGGGCCCTCGGATACGCAGTATTTT. Its protein is CASSPRLPPGGPSDTQYF.

A remark on this clone: Compared with germline, one end of the junction differs, possibly owing to a read error. CDR3 amino acids: CASSKDPAGLAAETQYF. CDR3 sequence (DNA): TGTGCCAGCAGCAAAGACCCAGCGGGACTAGCGGCGGAGACCCAGTACTTC. V is TRBV3-1 (or the pseudogene TRBV3-2) and J is TRBJ2-5; 11 nucleotides agree with TRBD2. This CDR3 region has 17 residues. Germline V lookup: CDR1 LGHDT, CDR2 YNNKEL (reference sequence).

The gene calls are TRBV27 and TRBJ2-7, with 9 bases identical to TRBD1. The germline CDR1 and CDR2 sequences are MNHEY and SMNVEV (reference sequence). This CDR3 is built from 15 residues. The trim removed 5 bases at V and 4 bases at J, leaving 9 bases unmatched. The CDR3: CASSHTGTGRYEQYF. CDR3 nucleotides: TGTGCCAGCAGTCACACCGGGACAGGGAGGTACGAGCAGTACTTC.

This clone was found once. This chain uses TRBV4-3 with TRBJ2-1; no definite D call. This CDR3 region has 14 residues. Germline CDR1 is LGHNA and CDR2 is YSLEER. Between the trimmed V and J ends, which lost 0 bases and 10 bases, there was a span of 13 bases. For the CDR3, the DNA is TGCGCCAGCAGCCAAGATGTGGTCCTCGGGGAGCAGTTCTTC. Protein sequence: CASSQDVVLGEQFF.

This clone turned up a few times. V usage is TRBV29-1 and J usage is TRBJ2-5; 10 nucleotides align to TRBD2. This CDR3 has 14 residues. V gave up 4 bases and J gave up 5 bases; unmatched junction bases: 7. Germline assignment: CDR1 SQVTM and CDR2 ANQGSEA. DNA of the CDR3: TGCAGCGTTGGATCTAGCGGGAGATCTGAGACCCAGTACTTC. This sequence encodes CSVGSSGRSETQYF. The whole variable domain, remainder taken from reference TRBV29-1 and TRBJ2-5, is SAVISQKPSRDICQRGTSLTIQCQVDSQVTMMFWYRQQPGQSLTLIATANQGSEATYESGFVIDKFPISRPNLTFSTLTVSNMSPEDSSIYLCSVGSSGRSETQYFGPGTRLLVL.

V usage is TRBV6-5 and J usage is TRBJ2-7, with 8 bases aligning to TRBD1. The CDR3 is made up of 15 amino acids. Germline V CDR1 and CDR2: MNHEY, SVGAGI. V lost 8 bases to trimming and J lost 1 base; unmatched junction nucleotides: 10. The CDR3 here is CASEGQGGGSYEQYF. CDR3 nucleotides: TGTGCCAGCGAAGGACAGGGCGGAGGTTCCTACGAGCAGTACTTC.

The V gene is TRBV28, the J gene TRBJ1-4; D gene uncertain. The length of the CDR3 is 14 residues. Trimming pared 7 bases from V and 5 bases from J, leaving 14 bases between. Per germline, CDR1 MDHEN and CDR2 SYDVKM. The CDR3 coding sequence is TGTGCCAGCAAATTAGGGAGCAAAAATGAAAAACTGTTTTTT. It yields the protein CASKLGSKNEKLFF.

V usage is TRBV9 and J usage is TRBJ2-7; 7 positions match TRBD1. With V trimmed by 2 bases and J by 3 bases, 5 bases remained unmatched. CDR3 length: 14 residues. From germline, CDR1 is SGDLS and CDR2 YYNGEE. The CDR3 coding sequence is TGTGCCAGCAGCGTTCAGGGGGATCTCTACGAGCAGTACTTC. Its protein is CASSVQGDLYEQYF.

V and J are TRBV12-3 or TRBV12-4 and TRBJ1-1; TRBD1 is a possible D gene (5 bases). V was pared by 7 bases and J by 9 bases, with 18 bases between. This CDR3 spans 13 amino acids. CDR3: CASTNGGYAKAFF. The CDR3 bases are TGTGCCAGCACCAACGGGGGATACGCTAAAGCTTTCTTT.

The chain has TRBV9 and TRBJ1-1; D not certain. The CDR3 consists of 13 residues. V was cut by 0 bases and J by 1 base, with 4 bases left in between. The V gene's germline CDR1 is SGDLS and CDR2 YYNGEE. This CDR3 is CASSVDWNTEAFF. CDR3 DNA sequence: TGTGCCAGCAGCGTAGACTGGAACACTGAAGCTTTCTTT.

The rearrangement links TRBV6-1 to TRBJ1-2; 7 bases agree with TRBD1. Germline CDR1 is MNHNS and CDR2 is SASEGT. The CDR3 is 15 residues long. The V and J ends lost 1 base and 0 bases, in that order; junction bases with no gene match: 2. CDR3 protein: CASSEVGQTNYGYTF. The CDR3, as DNA: TGTGCCAGCAGTGAAGTGGGACAGACTAACTATGGCTACACCTTC.

The V and J genes are TRBV2 and TRBJ1-4; no clear D gene. The CDR3 extends over 14 amino acids. CDR1 is SNHLY, CDR2 FYNNEI, per germline. Trimming stripped 4 bases from V and 0 bases from J, with 6 bases between. The CDR3 DNA reads TGTGCCAGCAGTGTCGGTACAACTAATGAAAAACTGTTTTTT. This translates into CASSVGTTNEKLFF.

The CDR3 loop is CAISVPGVDNEQFF. The CDR3 nucleotides are TGTGCCATTTCTGTTCCGGGAGTGGACAATGAGCAGTTCTTC. The genes are TRBV19 and TRBJ2-1, with D perhaps matching TRBD2 (6 bases). The CDR3 sequence is 14 residues long. Trimming left V 10 bases short and J 5 bases short, with 18 bases between. Per the germline V gene, CDR1 is LNHDA and CDR2 is SQIVND (reference sequence).

The count of this clone is one. This chain links TRBV7-2 with TRBJ2-7; tentatively, D is TRBD2 (5 bases). The CDR3 runs to 14 residues. V was cut by 5 bases and J by 6 bases, with 17 bases left in between. Germline V gives CDR1 SGHTA, CDR2 FQGNSA. The CDR3 region has the DNA TGTGCCAGCAGCCCCCGCTTTGGGGAGCGCGAGCAGTACTTC. Protein: CASSPRFGEREQYF.